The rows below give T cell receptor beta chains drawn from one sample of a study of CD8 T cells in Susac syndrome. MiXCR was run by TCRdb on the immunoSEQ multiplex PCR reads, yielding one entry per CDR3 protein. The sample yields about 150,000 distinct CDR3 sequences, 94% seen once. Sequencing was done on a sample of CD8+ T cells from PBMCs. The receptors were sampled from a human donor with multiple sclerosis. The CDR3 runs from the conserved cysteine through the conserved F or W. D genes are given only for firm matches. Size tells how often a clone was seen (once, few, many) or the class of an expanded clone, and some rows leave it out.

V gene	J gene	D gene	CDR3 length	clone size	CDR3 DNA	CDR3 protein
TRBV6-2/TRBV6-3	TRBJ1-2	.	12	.	TGTGCCACATCCTGGACAGTCTATGGCTACACCTTC	CATSWTVYGYTF
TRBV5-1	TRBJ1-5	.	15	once	TGCGCCAGCAGCTTGCGGGCACAGGTTAATCAGCCCCAGCATTTT	CASSLRAQVNQPQHF
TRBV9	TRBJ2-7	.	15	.	TGTGCCAGCAGCGTAGAAATAGGAAGCTCCTACGAGCAGTACTTC	CASSVEIGSSYEQYF
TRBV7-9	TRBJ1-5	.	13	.	TGTGCCAGCAGCCTAGGGGGGAAGCAGCCCCAGCATTTT	CASSLGGKQPQHF
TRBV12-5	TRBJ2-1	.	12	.	TGTGCTAGTGGTCCGTTAGCCGTCGAGCAGTTCTTC	CASGPLAVEQFF
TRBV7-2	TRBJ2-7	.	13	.	TGTGCCAGCAGCTTAGGGACCCGTATTGAGCAGTACTTC	CASSLGTRIEQYF
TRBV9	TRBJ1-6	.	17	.	TGTGCCAGCAGCGCTACACACTCTCCGGGGGCCAATTCACCCCTCCACTTT	CASSATHSPGANSPLHF
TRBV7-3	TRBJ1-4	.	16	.	TGTGCCAGCAGCTTTGGTTCGGGGGCAGATGCTGAAAAACTGTTTTTT	CASSFGSGADAEKLFF
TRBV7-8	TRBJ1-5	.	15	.	TGTGCCAGCAGCTTAGCAGGGGACGGCAATCAGCCCCAGCATTTT	CASSLAGDGNQPQHF
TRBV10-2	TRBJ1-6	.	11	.	TGCGCCAGCAGTTCAGGGACTCCCCTCCACTTT	CASSSGTPLHF
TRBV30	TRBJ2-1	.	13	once	TGTGCCTGGAGTGTCTCGGTTCCTGCTGAGCAGTTCTTC	CAWSVSVPAEQFF
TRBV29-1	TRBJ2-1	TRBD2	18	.	TGCAGCGTTGACCCGGGGACTAGCGCGAGACGCTCCTACAATGAGCAGTTCTTC	CSVDPGTSARRSYNEQFF
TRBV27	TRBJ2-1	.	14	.	TGTGCCAGCAGTTTATCCACAGTGACCTATGAGCAGTTCTTC	CASSLSTVTYEQFF
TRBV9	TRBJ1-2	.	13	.	TGTGCCAGCAGCGACAGCGGGTTCTATGGCTACACCTTC	CASSDSGFYGYTF
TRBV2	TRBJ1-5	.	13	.	TGTGCCAGCAGGAGAACAGGGAATCAGCCCCAGCATTTT	CASRRTGNQPQHF
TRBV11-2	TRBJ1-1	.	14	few	TGTGCCAGCAGCTTAGGGGCCGGGAACACTGAAGCTTTCTTT	CASSLGAGNTEAFF
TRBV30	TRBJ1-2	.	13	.	TGTGCCTGGAGTGTAGAACAAAACTATGGCTACACCTTC	CAWSVEQNYGYTF
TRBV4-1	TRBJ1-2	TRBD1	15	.	TGCGCCAGCAGCCAAGATTCGAGGGGGCAAGGAGGCTACACCTTC	CASSQDSRGQGGYTF
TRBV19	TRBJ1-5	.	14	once	TGTGCCAGTAGTATTGTAAGGGGCAATCAGCCCCAGCATTTT	CASSIVRGNQPQHF
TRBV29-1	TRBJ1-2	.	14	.	TGCAGCGCCGGGCGGGTGGGGGGAAACTATGGCTACACCTTC	CSAGRVGGNYGYTF
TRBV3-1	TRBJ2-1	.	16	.	TGTGCCAGCAGCCAAGATCAAAGGGTTCGAGGCAATGAGCAGTTCTTC	CASSQDQRVRGNEQFF
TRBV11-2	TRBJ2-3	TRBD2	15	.	TGTGCCAGCAGCTGGTTAGCGGGGAGCACAGATACGCAGTATTTT	CASSWLAGSTDTQYF
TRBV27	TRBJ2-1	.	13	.	TGTGCCAGCAGTTTATCAGGCCGGAATGAGCAGTTCTTC	CASSLSGRNEQFF
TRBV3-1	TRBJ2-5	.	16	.	TGTGCCAGCGACCAGGGGACCTGGATAGGTCAAGAGACCCAGTACTTC	CASDQGTWIGQETQYF
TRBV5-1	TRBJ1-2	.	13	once	TGCGCCAGCAGCTGGGACAAGGACTATGGCTACACCTTC	CASSWDKDYGYTF
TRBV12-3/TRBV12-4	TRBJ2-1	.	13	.	TGTGCCAGCAGTTTAGAACGCCGGGGGGAGCAGTTCTTC	CASSLERRGEQFF
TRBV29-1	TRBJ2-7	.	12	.	TGCAGCGTTCTCGGTCGGGGTTACGAGCAGTACTTC	CSVLGRGYEQYF
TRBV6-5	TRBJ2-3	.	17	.	TGTGCCAGCAGTTTCCTCAAACTAGGCGTCCAAGGGGATACGCAGTATTTT	CASSFLKLGVQGDTQYF